The clone carrying this T cell receptor beta chain was observed a handful of times. TCRdb re-called the 5' RACE reads with MiXCR, one entry per CDR3 protein. Among more than 250,000 distinct CDR3 sequences listed, 16% were seen once. This record belongs to a study of T-cell memory formation after mild COVID-19. Germline assignment: CDR1 SGHAT and CDR2 FQNNGV. V lost 2 bases to trimming and J lost 7 bases, with 6 bases between them. The length of the CDR3 is 12 residues. This receptor was taken from a man between 18 and 29 years old who had mild COVID-19 (a few samples of this study predate the infection). Cell type and time point are not known. V gene TRBV11-2 combines with J gene TRBJ2-1; D call uncertain. The material sequenced was PBMCs or a T cell subset sorted from them (not recorded which). The CDR3 nucleotides read TGTGCCAGCAGCTTAAATGAGAATGAGCAGTTCTTC. Translated: CASSLNENEQFF.